This TCR beta chain was sequenced during a study of T cells in severe cutaneous drug reactions. Study-wide context: Blister fluid/cells and PBMC came from acute- or recovery-stage patients. Points from the study as a whole: Tolerant-control and healthy-donor PBMC lacked or rarely had the public CDR3 found in blisters.

Comment on this clonotype: The antigen remains undetermined.

The length of the CDR3 is 15 residues. Germline CDR1 and CDR2: SQVTM and ANQGSEA. The donors had carbamazepine-induced Stevens-Johnson syndrome or toxic epidermal necrolysis. TCR subtype-specific primers in iRepertoire multiplex PCR prepared libraries for bulk and single-cell sequencing. Roughly 100-500 ng of RNA per sample was bulk library input. TCRdb re-called the multiplex PCR reads; every CDR3 protein appears as one record, without DNA. The table lists roughly 10,000 distinct CDR3 sequences. Sequencing was performed on cells from a skin blister. The rearrangement joins TRBV29-1 to TRBJ2-4; TCRdb reports TRBD1, a call that lacks DNA to check it against. This TCR derives from a human donor with Stevens-Johnson syndrome, a severe cutaneous drug reaction. The chain's CDR3 is CSVEGQGPAKNIQYF.